The 17 T cell receptor beta chains below all came from one sample that was sequenced in a study of OX40 agonist ivuxolimab in advanced cancers. Profiled with immunoSEQ multiplex PCR; TCRdb holds only in-frame clones, not every one. Of 70,000 to 95,000 clones listed, 94% are singletons. The starting material was CD4+ or CD8+ T cells sorted from blood, obtained in a trial of the OX40 agonist ivuxolimab. Every receptor here comes from an adult with an advanced solid tumor such as melanoma, head and neck, liver or kidney cancer.

In DNA, the CDR3 is TGTGCCAGCAGCTCAGGGGGACAGGATCACTATGGCTACACCTTC. Its protein is CASSSGGQDHYGYTF. The chain recombines TRBV13 with TRBJ1-2, with 8 nucleotides matching TRBD1. With V trimmed by 4 bases and J by 3 bases, 7 bases remained unmatched. This CDR3 comprises 15 residues. Per germline, CDR1 PRHDT and CDR2 FYEKMQ (reference sequence).

V and J are TRBV18 and TRBJ2-1, with a weak D call TRBD2 (6 bases). The ends were cut back, 2 bases at V and 7 bases at J, with 6 bases in the middle. This CDR3 is 12 amino acids long. Germline V gene lookup returns CDR1 KGHSH and CDR2 LQKENI. The CDR3 nucleotides read TGTGCCAGCTCACCAGGGGGGAATGAGCAGTTCTTC. Residues: CASSPGGNEQFF.

The CDR3 DNA is TGTGCCAGCATGGGACAGGTGGGCCGCCGCTATGGCTACACCTTC. Translating gives CASMGQVGRRYGYTF. The V call is TRBV27, the J call TRBJ1-2; 8 bases are a match to TRBD1. Losses at the gene ends were 7 bases for V and 4 bases for J; bases not matched to a gene: 11. The CDR3 covers 15 residues. In germline, CDR1 is MNHEY, CDR2 SMNVEV (reference sequence).

V usage is TRBV4-2 and J usage is TRBJ2-3; TRBD1 or TRBD2 may be the D gene (6 bases each). This CDR3 is built from 16 residues. The V gene's germline CDR1 is LGHNA and CDR2 YNFKEQ. The V end lost 0 bases, the J end lost 4 bases, and 14 bases lay between the germline ends. The CDR3: CASSQEGGRRSDTQYF. The CDR3 region has the DNA TGTGCCAGCAGCCAAGAAGGGGGGAGAAGGTCAGATACGCAGTATTTT.

This rearrangement joins TRBV7-9 to TRBJ1-1, with 8 positions matching TRBD1. V shed 8 bases, J shed 3 bases, and the junction held 2 bases outside the gene matches. The CDR3 totals 12 residues. Per the germline V gene, CDR1 is SEHNR and CDR2 is FQNEAQ (reference sequence). DNA for the CDR3: TGTGCCAGCGACAGGGGAGACACTGAAGCTTTCTTT. Its protein is CASDRGDTEAFF.

The rearrangement uses TRBV12-5 and TRBJ2-1; TRBD1 matches at 7 bases. This CDR3 is built from 18 residues. Germline CDR1 is LGHNT and CDR2 is FRNRAP. Trimming took 1 base from V and 0 from J; bases not matched to a gene: 9. In DNA form, the CDR3 reads TGTGCTAGTGGTTTGGCACTTTTTTCAGGGGGCTCCTACAATGAGCAGTTCTTC. This codes for CASGLALFSGGSYNEQFF.

V and J are TRBV4-1 and TRBJ1-3; tentative D call: TRBD1 (6 bases). Germline V gives CDR1 MGHRA, CDR2 YSYEKL. Deletions cut 1 base from V and 0 bases from J, with 7 bases between. The CDR3 is made up of 15 amino acids. Written as DNA, the CDR3 is TGCGCCAGCAGCCAAGGGGACACCTCTGGAAACACCATATATTTT. It encodes CASSQGDTSGNTIYF.

V usage is TRBV20-1 and J usage is TRBJ1-1; 7 nucleotides line up with TRBD1. With 3 bases clipped from V and 11 bases from J, the junction kept 6 bases outside the gene matches. This CDR3 region has 11 residues. Germline V lookup: CDR1 DFQATT, CDR2 SNEGSKA (reference sequence). CDR3 nucleotide sequence: TGCAGTGCTAGCCTACAGGGGTTTGCTTTCTTT. This gives the protein CSASLQGFAFF.

The gene calls are TRBV21-1 and TRBJ2-5. TRBV21-1 is annotated as a pseudogene. The CDR3 is 11 residues long. Here the CDR3 reads CASNGEETQYF. CDR3 nucleotides: TGTGCCAGCAATGGTGAAGAGACCCAGTACTTC.

The chain recombines TRBV19 with TRBJ1-1, with D possibly matching TRBD1 (5 bases). The CDR3 consists of 15 residues. CDR1 LNHDA and CDR2 SQIVND come from the germline V gene (reference sequence). Trimming left V 1 base short and J 5 bases short, with 14 bases between. In nucleotides, the CDR3 is TGTGCCAGTAGTATAGTAGACAGACGAGATACTGAAGCTTTCTTT. It yields the protein CASSIVDRRDTEAFF.

The genes are TRBV18 and TRBJ2-5; possibly TRBD2 for D (6 bases). Deletions cut 4 bases from V and 2 bases from J, with 11 bases between. The CDR3 has 14 residues. CDR1 and CDR2 (germline): KGHSH, LQKENI. The CDR3 DNA is TGTGCCAGCTCACGGAGGGACCTGCAAGAGACCCAGTACTTC. Translating gives CASSRRDLQETQYF.

This chain links TRBV7-8 with TRBJ1-2, with D unclear. Per germline, CDR1 SGHVS and CDR2 FQNEAQ. V was cut by 2 bases and J by 7 bases, with 14 bases left in between. This CDR3 is 14 amino acids long. The CDR3 DNA follows: TGTGCCAGCAGCTTAAGGGCAGGAAAGGGTGGCTACACCTTC. Translation: CASSLRAGKGGYTF.

The DNA of the CDR3 is TGTGCCAGCAGTTACACCCCCGGGACGTTAGAGACCCAGTACTTC. As protein: CASSYTPGTLETQYF. The chain carries TRBV6-6 and TRBJ2-5, with D tentatively TRBD1 or TRBD2 (5 bases each). Germline loops: CDR1 MNHNY, CDR2 SVGAGI (reference sequence). This CDR3 is 15 amino acids long. Trimming removed 2 bases from V and 4 bases from J, with 14 bases in between.

This rearrangement joins TRBV2 to TRBJ1-6, with D hard to call. CDR3 length equals 13 residues. V lost 7 bases to trimming and J lost 5 bases, with 9 bases between them. Germline V gives CDR1 SNHLY, CDR2 FYNNEI. The CDR3: CASIRRDNSPLHF. CDR3 DNA sequence: TGTGCCAGCATTCGGCGGGATAATTCACCCCTCCACTTT.

The chain is built from TRBV5-6 and TRBJ2-2, with D maybe TRBD1 (6 bases). Looked up from germline, CDR1 is SGHDT and CDR2 is YYEEEE. The CDR3 runs to 18 residues. V was pared by 2 bases and J by 4 bases, with 21 bases between. The CDR3 region has the DNA TGTGCCAGCAGCTTCCTCCACGTTGACAGGAGGAGCACCGGGGAGCTGTTTTTT. It translates to CASSFLHVDRRSTGELFF.

This clone was counted a single time. This sequence joins TRBV27 and TRBJ1-5; TRBD1 might be the D (5 bases). The germline V gene has CDR1 MNHEY and CDR2 SMNVEV (reference sequence). This CDR3 has 15 residues. The ends were cut back, 3 bases at V and 7 bases at J, with 16 bases in the middle. CDR3 sequence reads: CASSFSDQGDQPQHF. DNA of the CDR3: TGTGCCAGCAGTTTTTCTGACCAGGGTGACCAGCCCCAGCATTTT.

The chain couples TRBV19 to TRBJ2-1; the match to TRBD1 covers 8 bases. V was clipped by 4 bases and J by 7 bases; unmatched bases: 3. Germline lookup yields CDR1 LNHDA and CDR2 SQIVND (reference sequence). The CDR3 consists of 13 residues. The CDR3 region has the DNA TGTGCCAGTAGTAGGACAGGGCGGAATGAGCAGTTCTTC. Translated: CASSRTGRNEQFF. Using reference TRBV19 and TRBJ2-1 for the parts outside the CDR3, the full variable domain is DGGITQSPKYLFRKEGQNVTLSCEQNLNHDAMYWYRQDPGQGLRLIYYSQIVNDFQKGDIAEGYSVSREKKESFPLTVTSAQKNPTAFYLCASSRTGRNEQFFGPGTRLTVL.